This T cell receptor (beta chain) was sequenced for a study of Tregs in tolerant kidney transplant recipients. This clone rates as large. No antigen is known for it. Clones were read by immunoSEQ multiplex PCR, and TCRdb kept only the in-frame ones, dropping some. Seen here are over 950 clones, approximately 46% observed once, and the top ten hold approximately 25%. Looked up from germline, CDR1 is SGHNT and CDR2 is YENEEA. Trimming pared 5 bases from V and 5 bases from J, leaving 6 bases between. The CDR3 spans 11 residues. The sequencing sample was made of Tregs from blood cultured with allogeneic cells. The receptor was derived from a human donor in good health. The rearrangement uses TRBV11-3 and TRBJ1-1; no firm D call. This CDR3 reads CASSLRTEAFF. The CDR3 DNA is TGTGCCAGCAGCCTCCGGACTGAAGCTTTCTTT.